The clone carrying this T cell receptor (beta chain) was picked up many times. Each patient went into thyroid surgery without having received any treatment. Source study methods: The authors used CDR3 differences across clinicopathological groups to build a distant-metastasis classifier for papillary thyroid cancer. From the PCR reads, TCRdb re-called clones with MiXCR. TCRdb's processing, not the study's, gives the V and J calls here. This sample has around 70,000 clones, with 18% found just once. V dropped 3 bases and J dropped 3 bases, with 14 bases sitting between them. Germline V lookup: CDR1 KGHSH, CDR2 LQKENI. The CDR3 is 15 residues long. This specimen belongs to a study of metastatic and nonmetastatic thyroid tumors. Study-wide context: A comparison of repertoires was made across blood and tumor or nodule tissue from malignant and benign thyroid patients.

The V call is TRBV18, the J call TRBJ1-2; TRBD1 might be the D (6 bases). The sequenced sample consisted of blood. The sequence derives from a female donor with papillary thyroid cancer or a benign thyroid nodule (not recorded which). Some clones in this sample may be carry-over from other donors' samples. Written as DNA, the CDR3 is TGTGCCAGCTCACCGACAGGAGACCTATACTATGGCTACACCTTC. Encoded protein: CASSPTGDLYYGYTF.